The sequence of this T cell receptor (beta chain) was determined in a study of human T cells and chemical hapten exposure. CDR1 is SGDLS and CDR2 is YYNGEE in the germline V gene. The CDR3 has 18 residues. The V end was cut by 0 bases, the J end by 4 bases, with 23 bases between. Time point denoted: healthy volunteer bleed at 6 weeks. Extraction of total RNA was performed on unfractionated whole blood. The study's library attached unique molecular identifiers to single cDNA molecules. MiXCR, run by TCRdb on the RACE reads, gives a single entry per CDR3 protein. Of 35,000 to 50,000 distinct CDR3 sequences detected, about 4% appear once; the ten largest clones hold about 6%. This clonotype has only a few counts. Its antigen is not known. Findings and caveats of the study: The number of TCRs over 1 in 1000 frequency stayed unchanged after DPC.

The chain uses TRBV9 and TRBJ2-7; D is unclear. Sequenced sample: whole blood. This TCR derives from a human donor in good health. Some clones in this sample may be carry-over from other donors' samples. The CDR3 bases are TGTGCCAGCAGCGTAGACCCCGTCGGTCCTCAGCCCGATTACGAGCAGTACTTC. It codes for CASSVDPVGPQPDYEQYF. Filled out from reference TRBV9 and TRBJ2-7, the complete variable domain reads DSGVTQTPKHLITATGQRVTLRCSPRSGDLSVYWYQQSLDQGLQFLIQYYNGEERAKGNILERFSAQQFPDLHSELNLSSLELGDSALYFCASSVDPVGPQPDYEQYFGPGTRLTVT.